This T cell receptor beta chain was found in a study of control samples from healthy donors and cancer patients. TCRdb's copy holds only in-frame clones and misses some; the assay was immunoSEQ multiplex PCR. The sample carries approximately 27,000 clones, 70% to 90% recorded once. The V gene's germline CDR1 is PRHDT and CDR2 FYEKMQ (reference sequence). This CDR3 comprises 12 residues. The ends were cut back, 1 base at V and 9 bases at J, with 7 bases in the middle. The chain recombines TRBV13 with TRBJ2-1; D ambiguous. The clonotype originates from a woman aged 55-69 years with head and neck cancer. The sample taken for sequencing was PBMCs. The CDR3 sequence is CASSLEGSEQFF. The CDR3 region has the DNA TGTGCCAGCAGCTTAGAGGGCAGTGAGCAGTTCTTC.